This is a list of T cell receptor beta chains from one sample in a study of cytomegalovirus exposure and HLA in healthy donors. Using immunoSEQ multiplex PCR, the repertoire was profiled, and TCRdb retains in-frame clones only, with some absent. The sample has fewer than 120,000 clones; around four fifths are singletons. Sample: PBMCs. The receptor set was obtained from a woman in her sixties or seventies in good health and CMV-seropositive. The CDR3 runs from the conserved cysteine through the conserved F or W. Fields, in order: V gene, clone size, J gene, CDR3 protein. Clone sizes are given selectively: once, few, many, or a class where the clone is expanded.

v_gene: TRBV4-2; abundance: once; j_gene: TRBJ1-2; CDR3aa: CASSQEEIVAGYNYGYTF
v_gene: TRBV5-1; abundance: -; j_gene: TRBJ2-7; CDR3aa: CASSSTSGTLGEQYF
v_gene: TRBV27; abundance: once; j_gene: TRBJ1-5; CDR3aa: CASCDTGDIGHQPQHF
v_gene: TRBV7-9; abundance: -; j_gene: TRBJ2-3; CDR3aa: CASSTPGADTQYF
v_gene: TRBV28; abundance: -; j_gene: TRBJ2-1; CDR3aa: CASSSGQGGDEQFF
v_gene: TRBV6-4; abundance: -; j_gene: TRBJ1-2; CDR3aa: CASKGQSSNYGYTF
v_gene: TRBV7-9; abundance: -; j_gene: TRBJ1-5; CDR3aa: CASSLAPPGYSNQPQHF
v_gene: TRBV5-1; abundance: -; j_gene: TRBJ1-3; CDR3aa: CASSPDRGIVLDTIYF
v_gene: TRBV6-5; abundance: -; j_gene: TRBJ2-5; CDR3aa: CASTRGGKETQYF
v_gene: TRBV19; abundance: -; j_gene: TRBJ2-1; CDR3aa: CASSGQDRGRNEQFF
v_gene: TRBV4-1; abundance: -; j_gene: TRBJ2-4; CDR3aa: CASSPTLLSRGVAKNIQYF
v_gene: TRBV9; abundance: -; j_gene: -; CDR3aa: CASSVASGDYEQYF
v_gene: TRBV28; abundance: -; j_gene: TRBJ2-7; CDR3aa: CASSLLGTGNYEQYF
v_gene: TRBV7-9; abundance: -; j_gene: TRBJ2-2; CDR3aa: CASSLALGELFF
v_gene: TRBV28; abundance: -; j_gene: TRBJ2-2; CDR3aa: CASNLPRNTGELFF
v_gene: TRBV18; abundance: -; j_gene: TRBJ2-2; CDR3aa: CASSPTQGIGELFF
v_gene: TRBV7-9; abundance: -; j_gene: TRBJ2-1; CDR3aa: CSSSGADNEQFF
v_gene: TRBV5-4; abundance: -; j_gene: TRBJ2-1; CDR3aa: CASSLGGRERGNNEQFF
v_gene: TRBV19; abundance: -; j_gene: TRBJ1-1; CDR3aa: CASTTGHRGAFF
v_gene: TRBV12-5; abundance: -; j_gene: TRBJ2-1; CDR3aa: CASGLVIAGPSSYNEQFF
v_gene: TRBV10-3; abundance: -; j_gene: TRBJ1-5; CDR3aa: CAISAKGTGNQPQHF
v_gene: TRBV4-2; abundance: -; j_gene: -; CDR3aa: CASSQSGTGSYEQYF
v_gene: TRBV6-1; abundance: -; j_gene: TRBJ2-1; CDR3aa: CASSERTGRSYNEQFF
v_gene: TRBV11-2; abundance: -; j_gene: TRBJ1-1; CDR3aa: CASSQFHVFGQGGAFF
v_gene: TRBV6-1; abundance: once; j_gene: TRBJ2-5; CDR3aa: CASSGQRQETQYF